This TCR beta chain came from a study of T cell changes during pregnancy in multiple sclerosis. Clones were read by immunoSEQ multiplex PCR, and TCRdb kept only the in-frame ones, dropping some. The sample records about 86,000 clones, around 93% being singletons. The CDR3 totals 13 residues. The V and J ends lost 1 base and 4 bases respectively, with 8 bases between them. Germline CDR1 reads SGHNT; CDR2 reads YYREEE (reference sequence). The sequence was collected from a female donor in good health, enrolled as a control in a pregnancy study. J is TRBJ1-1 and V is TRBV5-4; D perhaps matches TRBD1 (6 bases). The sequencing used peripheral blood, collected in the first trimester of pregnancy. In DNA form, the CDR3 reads TGTGCCAGCAGCTTGACAGGGTCCACTGAAGCTTTCTTT. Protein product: CASSLTGSTEAFF.